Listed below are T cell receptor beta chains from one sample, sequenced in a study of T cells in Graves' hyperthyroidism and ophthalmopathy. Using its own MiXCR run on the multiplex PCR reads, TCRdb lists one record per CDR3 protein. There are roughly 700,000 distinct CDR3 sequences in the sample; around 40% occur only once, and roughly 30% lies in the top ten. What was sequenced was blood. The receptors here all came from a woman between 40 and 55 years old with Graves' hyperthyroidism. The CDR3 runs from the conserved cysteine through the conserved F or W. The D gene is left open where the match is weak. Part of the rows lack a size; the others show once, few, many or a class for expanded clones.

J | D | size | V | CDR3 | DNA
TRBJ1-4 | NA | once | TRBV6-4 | CASSDLRSRGNEKLFF | TGTGCCAGCAGCGACTTGAGGAGCCGGGGAAATGAAAAACTGTTTTTT
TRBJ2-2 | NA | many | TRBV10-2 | CASSELDASTGELFF | TGCGCCAGCAGTGAGTTGGACGCAAGCACCGGGGAGCTGTTTTTT
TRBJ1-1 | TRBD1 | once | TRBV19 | CASSMTGGVTEAFF | TGTGCCAGTAGTATGACAGGGGGGGTAACTGAAGCTTTCTTT
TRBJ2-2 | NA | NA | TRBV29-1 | CSVEQGSNTGELFF | TGCAGCGTCGAACAGGGCTCGAACACCGGGGAGCTGTTTTTT
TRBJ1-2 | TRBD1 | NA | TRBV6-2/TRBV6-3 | CASSFGGQVYGYTF | TGTGCCAGCAGTTTCGGGGGACAGGTCTATGGCTACACCTTC
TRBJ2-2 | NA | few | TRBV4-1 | CASSQVQNTGELFF | TGCGCCAGCAGCCAAGTACAGAACACCGGGGAGCTGTTTTTT
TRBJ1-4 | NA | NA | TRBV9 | CASSVGGVENEKLFF | TGTGCCAGCAGCGTAGGAGGGGTGGAGAATGAAAAACTGTTTTTT
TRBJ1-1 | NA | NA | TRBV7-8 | CASKLRAMNTEAFF | TGTGCCAGCAAATTACGGGCCATGAACACTGAAGCTTTCTTT
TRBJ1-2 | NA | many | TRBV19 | CASSAVGSGYTF | TGTGCCAGTAGTGCCGTGGGGTCTGGCTACACCTTC
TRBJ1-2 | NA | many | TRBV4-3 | CASSQGGTPYGYTF | TGCGCCAGCAGCCAAGGCGGGACTCCATATGGCTACACCTTC
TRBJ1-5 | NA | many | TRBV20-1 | CSACLDGNQPQHF | TGCAGTGCTTGTTTGGACGGCAATCAGCCCCAGCATTTT
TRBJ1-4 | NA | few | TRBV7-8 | CASSLAGFSANEKLFF | TGTGCCAGCAGCTTAGCCGGATTTTCAGCTAATGAAAAACTGTTTTTT
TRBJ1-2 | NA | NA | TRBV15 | CATLTDSNYGYTF | TGTGCTACCCTTACAGACTCTAACTATGGCTACACCTTC
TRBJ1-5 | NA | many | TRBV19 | CASTTTARGVSNQPQHF | TGTGCCAGTACCACCACAGCGCGGGGGGTGAGCAATCAGCCCCAGCATTTT
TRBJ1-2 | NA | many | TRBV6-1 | CASTPSTRTRNYGYTF | TGTGCCAGCACTCCATCGACACGCACAAGAAACTATGGCTACACCTTC
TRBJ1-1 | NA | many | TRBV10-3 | CAISRTEMNTEAFF | TGTGCCATCAGTCGGACTGAGATGAACACTGAAGCTTTCTTT
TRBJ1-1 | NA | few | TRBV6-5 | CASSTDRRNMMNTEAFF | TGTGCCAGCAGTACCGACAGGAGAAATATGATGAACACTGAAGCTTTCTTT
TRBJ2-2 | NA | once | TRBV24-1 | CATSDLTGELFF | TGTGCCACCAGTGATTTGACCGGGGAGCTGTTTTTT
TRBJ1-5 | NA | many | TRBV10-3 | CATDGTPSNQPQHF | TGTGCCACCGACGGGACACCTAGCAATCAGCCCCAGCATTTT
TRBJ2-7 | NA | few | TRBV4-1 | CASSQFTSGFAREQYF | TGCGCCAGCAGCCAATTCACGAGCGGGTTCGCCCGGGAGCAGTACTTC
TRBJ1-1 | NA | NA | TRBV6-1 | CASREGGMNTEAFF | TGTGCCAGCAGAGAGGGAGGAATGAACACTGAAGCTTTCTTT
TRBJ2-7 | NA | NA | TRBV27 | CASSPRPGSYEQYF | TGTGCCAGCAGTCCCCGCCCAGGATCCTACGAGCAGTACTTC
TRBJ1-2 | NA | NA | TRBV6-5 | CASSRDPRGGYTF | TGTGCCAGCAGTAGGGACCCGAGGGGCGGCTACACCTTC
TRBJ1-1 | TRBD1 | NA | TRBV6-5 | CASSYFSGTGGTEAFF | TGTGCCAGCAGTTACTTCTCCGGGACAGGGGGCACTGAAGCTTTCTTT
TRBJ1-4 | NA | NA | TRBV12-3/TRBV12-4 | CASSPPGGATNEKLFF | TGTGCCAGCAGCCCACCCGGAGGAGCAACTAATGAAAAACTGTTTTTT